This T cell receptor beta chain was sequenced during a study of spatial heterogeneity in lung cancer. One entry per CDR3 protein, called by TCRdb with MiXCR from the 5' RACE reads. Here the sample spans 10,000 to 12,000 distinct CDR3 sequences, around 9.4% being singletons. V was pared by 5 bases and J by 7 bases, with 11 bases of the junction left unmatched. CDR1 MDHEN and CDR2 SYDVKM come from the germline V gene. The CDR3 is 16 residues long. This clonotype was seen many times. The time point here: sample taken at primary tumor resection. Whole RNA obtained from tumor, nontumor lung or frozen PBMC underwent sequencing without sorting.

V is TRBV28 and J is TRBJ1-6; 7 nucleotides line up with TRBD1. The source is a male donor with early-stage non-small cell lung cancer. Sequences were derived from PBMCs, sampled at surgery. CDR3 sequence (DNA): TGTGCCAGCAGTGCTTCCGGGACAGCCCTAAATTCACCCCTCCACTTT. Translated: CASSASGTALNSPLHF.